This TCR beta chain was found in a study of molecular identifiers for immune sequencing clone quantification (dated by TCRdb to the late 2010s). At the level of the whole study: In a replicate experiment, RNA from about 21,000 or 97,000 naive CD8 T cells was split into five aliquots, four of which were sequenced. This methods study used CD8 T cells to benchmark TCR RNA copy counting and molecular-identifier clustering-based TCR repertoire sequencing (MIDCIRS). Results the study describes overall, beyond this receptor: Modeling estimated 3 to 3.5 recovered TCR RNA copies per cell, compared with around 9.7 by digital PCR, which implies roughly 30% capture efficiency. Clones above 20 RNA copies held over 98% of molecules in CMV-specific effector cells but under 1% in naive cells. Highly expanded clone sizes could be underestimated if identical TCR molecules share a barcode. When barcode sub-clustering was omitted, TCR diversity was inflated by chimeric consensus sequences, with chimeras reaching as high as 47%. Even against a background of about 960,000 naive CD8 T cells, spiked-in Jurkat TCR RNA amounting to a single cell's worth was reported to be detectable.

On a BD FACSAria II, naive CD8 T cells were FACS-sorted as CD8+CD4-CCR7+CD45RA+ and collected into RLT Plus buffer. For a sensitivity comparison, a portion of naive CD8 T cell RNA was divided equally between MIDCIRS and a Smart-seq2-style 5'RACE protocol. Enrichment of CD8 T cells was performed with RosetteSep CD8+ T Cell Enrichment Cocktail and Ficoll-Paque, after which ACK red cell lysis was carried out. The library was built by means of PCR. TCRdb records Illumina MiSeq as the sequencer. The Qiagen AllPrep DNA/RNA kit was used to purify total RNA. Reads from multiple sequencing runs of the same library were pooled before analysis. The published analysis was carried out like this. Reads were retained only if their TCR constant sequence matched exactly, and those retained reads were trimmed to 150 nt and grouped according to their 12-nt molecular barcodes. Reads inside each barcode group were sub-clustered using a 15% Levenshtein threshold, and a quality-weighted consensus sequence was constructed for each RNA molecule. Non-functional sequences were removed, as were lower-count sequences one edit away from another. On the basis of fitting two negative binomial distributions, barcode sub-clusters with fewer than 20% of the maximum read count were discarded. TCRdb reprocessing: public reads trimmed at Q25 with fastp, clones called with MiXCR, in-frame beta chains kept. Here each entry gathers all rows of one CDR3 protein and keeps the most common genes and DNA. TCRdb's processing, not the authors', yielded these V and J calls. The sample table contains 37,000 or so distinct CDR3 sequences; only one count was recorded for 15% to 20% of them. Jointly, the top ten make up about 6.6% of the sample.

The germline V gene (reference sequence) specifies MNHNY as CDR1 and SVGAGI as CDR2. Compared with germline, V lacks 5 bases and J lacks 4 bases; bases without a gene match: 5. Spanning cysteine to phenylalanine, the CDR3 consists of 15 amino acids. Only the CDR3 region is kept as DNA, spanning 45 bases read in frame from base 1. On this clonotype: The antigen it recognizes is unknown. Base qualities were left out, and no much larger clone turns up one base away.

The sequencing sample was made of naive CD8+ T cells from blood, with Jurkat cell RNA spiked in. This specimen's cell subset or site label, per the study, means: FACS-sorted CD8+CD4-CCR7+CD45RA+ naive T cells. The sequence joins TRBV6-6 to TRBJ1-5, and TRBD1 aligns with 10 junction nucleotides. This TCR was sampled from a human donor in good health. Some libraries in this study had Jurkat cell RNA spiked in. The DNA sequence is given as TGTGCCAGCAGTGGGGGGACAGGGGTTAATCAGCCCCAGCATTTT. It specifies CASSGGTGVNQPQHF.